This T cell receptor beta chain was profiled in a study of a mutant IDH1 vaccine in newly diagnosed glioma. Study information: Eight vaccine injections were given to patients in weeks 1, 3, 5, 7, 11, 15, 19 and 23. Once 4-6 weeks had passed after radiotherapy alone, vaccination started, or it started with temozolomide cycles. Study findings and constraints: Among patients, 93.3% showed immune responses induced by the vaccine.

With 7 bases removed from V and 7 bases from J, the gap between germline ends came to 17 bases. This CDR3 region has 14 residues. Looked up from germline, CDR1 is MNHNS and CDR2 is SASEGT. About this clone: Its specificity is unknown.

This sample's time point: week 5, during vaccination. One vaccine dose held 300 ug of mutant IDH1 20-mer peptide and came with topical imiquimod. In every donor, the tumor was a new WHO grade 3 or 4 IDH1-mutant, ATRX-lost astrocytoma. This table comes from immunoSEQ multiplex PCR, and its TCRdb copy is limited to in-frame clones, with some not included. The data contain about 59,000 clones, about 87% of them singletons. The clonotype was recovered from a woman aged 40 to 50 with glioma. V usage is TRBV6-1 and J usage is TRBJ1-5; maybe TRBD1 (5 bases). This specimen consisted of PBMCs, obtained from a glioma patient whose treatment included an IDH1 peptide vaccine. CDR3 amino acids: CASTKQAHGQPQHF. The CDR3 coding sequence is TGTGCCAGCACAAAACAGGCGCATGGACAGCCCCAGCATTTT.